Listed here are 24 T cell receptor beta chains from one sample, sequenced in a study of blood T cell repertoires in COVID-19. Profiling relied on immunoSEQ multiplex PCR, and the TCRdb table lists in-frame clones only, not all of them. The sample lists around 700,000 clones, just under 90% occurring once. Input material: peripheral blood. These receptors came from a woman between 18 and 29 years old with acute or convalescent COVID-19.

The chain links TRBV5-4 to TRBJ2-1; possibly TRBD2 for D (6 bases). The CDR3 contains 14 residues. V was clipped by 7 bases and J by 9 bases, with 20 bases between them. Looked up from germline, CDR1 is SGHNT and CDR2 is YYREEE (reference sequence). The CDR3: CASRGTFLPGEQFF. The DNA of the CDR3 is TGTGCCAGCCGGGGGACTTTCCTCCCCGGTGAGCAGTTCTTC.

The chain couples TRBV9 to TRBJ2-1; the D gene is possibly TRBD2 (5 bases). The CDR3 has 15 amino acids. CDR1 and CDR2 from the germline V gene are SGDLS and YYNGEE. Trimming pared 0 bases from V and 10 bases from J, leaving 17 bases between. CDR3 amino acids: CASSVGDFVKREQFF. CDR3 nucleotides: TGTGCCAGCAGCGTAGGAGATTTTGTGAAGCGGGAGCAGTTCTTC.

The chain employs TRBV2 and TRBJ2-7; possible D gene TRBD1, 6 bases. Germline V lookup: CDR1 SNHLY, CDR2 FYNNEI. V was cut by 9 bases and J by 6 bases, with 15 bases left in between. This CDR3 comprises 12 residues. CDR3 in amino acids: CARRQAGVEQYF. The CDR3 DNA follows: TGTGCCAGGAGACAGGCTGGGGTCGAGCAGTACTTC.

This rearrangement joins TRBV9 to TRBJ2-1; D possibly corresponds to TRBD1 (5 bases). CDR3 length equals 15 residues. Trimming took 3 bases from V and 3 from J, leaving 13 bases between them. CDR1 and CDR2 from the germline V gene are SGDLS and YYNGEE. The CDR3 bases are TGTGCCAGCAGCGGCGATAGGGGCCACTACAATGAGCAGTTCTTC. It encodes CASSGDRGHYNEQFF.

The CDR3: CSATGEEAFF. Here the CDR3 DNA reads TGCAGTGCTACAGGGGAAGAAGCTTTCTTT. The chain employs TRBV20-1 and TRBJ1-1; possibly TRBD1 for D (6 bases). Per the germline V gene, CDR1 is DFQATT and CDR2 is SNEGSKA (reference sequence). With 4 bases removed from V and 8 bases from J, the gap between germline ends came to 8 bases. The CDR3 loop spans 10 amino acids.

The table lists this clone with a count of one. The V and J genes are TRBV24-1 and TRBJ2-3; the match to TRBD2 covers 10 bases. This CDR3 is built from 19 residues. Germline V lookup: CDR1 KGHDR, CDR2 SFDVKD. With V trimmed by 6 bases and J by 2 bases, 16 bases remained unmatched. The CDR3 loop reads CATSPAGGPFLGYTDTQYF. The CDR3 region has the DNA TGTGCCACCAGTCCAGCGGGGGGGCCCTTTCTCGGTTACACAGATACGCAGTATTTT.

The rearrangement links TRBV25-1 to TRBJ1-2; D ambiguous. The ends were cut back, 2 bases at V and 0 bases at J, with 7 bases in the middle. From germline, CDR1 is MGHDK and CDR2 SYGVNS. CDR3 length equals 14 residues. The CDR3 sequence is CASSEGRANYGYTF. CDR3 in DNA: TGTGCCAGCAGTGAAGGGAGAGCTAACTATGGCTACACCTTC.

The chain joins TRBV30 to TRBJ1-1; perhaps TRBD1 as D (5 bases). This CDR3 comprises 12 residues. Germline CDR1 is GTSNPN and CDR2 is SVGIG (reference sequence). The V end was cut by 1 base, the J end by 11 bases, with 14 bases between. Here the CDR3 DNA reads TGTGCCTGGAGTGAACAGGCCCTTGACGCTTTCTTT. Translated, it gives CAWSEQALDAFF.

The chain recombines TRBV5-6 with TRBJ1-2; D is unclear. The CDR3 consists of 16 residues. The germline V gene encodes CDR1 SGHDT and CDR2 YYEEEE. The V end was cut by 0 bases, the J end by 4 bases, with 16 bases between. The CDR3 region has the DNA TGTGCCAGCAGCTTGGCCTTGGAGAGAGTAAGCTATGGCTACACCTTC. It yields the protein CASSLALERVSYGYTF.

The count of this clone is one. CDR3 coding DNA: TGTGCCAGCAGCCGAACGAGTTTCTCCTACGAGCAGTACTTC. Translation gives CASSRTSFSYEQYF. The J gene is TRBJ2-7, the V gene TRBV3-1 (or the pseudogene TRBV3-2); D ambiguous. The CDR3 length is 14 residues. The V and J ends lost 4 bases and 0 bases respectively, with 10 bases between them. Germline CDR1 reads LGHDT; CDR2 reads YNNKEL (reference sequence).

This rearrangement joins TRBV7-9 to TRBJ1-6; D not resolved. With 3 bases removed from V and 9 bases from J, the gap between germline ends came to 18 bases. CDR1 and CDR2 from the germline V gene are SEHNR and FQNEAQ (reference sequence). CDR3 length equals 16 residues. CDR3 DNA sequence: TGTGCCAGCAGCTTTTTCTTGGTGGAAGGGAGTTCACCCCTCCACTTT. Its translation is CASSFFLVEGSSPLHF. Drawing the rest from reference TRBV7-9 and TRBJ1-6, the complete variable domain is DTGVSQNPRHKITKRGQNVTFRCDPISEHNRLYWYRQTLGQGPEFLTYFQNEAQLEKSRLLSDRFSAERPKGSFSTLEIQRTEQGDSAMYLCASSFFLVEGSSPLHFGNGTRLTVT.

The sample holds a few counts of this clone. V and J are TRBV30 and TRBJ1-1; D is uncertain. V lost 0 bases, J lost 4 bases, and 18 bases lay in between. The CDR3 covers 16 residues. CDR1 and CDR2 (germline): GTSNPN, SVGIG (reference sequence). In DNA, the CDR3 is TGTGCCTGGAGTGTACGTCTACTGGGCCTCGGCACTGAAGCTTTCTTT. Residues: CAWSVRLLGLGTEAFF.

This chain uses TRBV2 with TRBJ1-2; TRBD1 is a possible D gene (5 bases). The ends were cut back, 3 bases at V and 8 bases at J, with 16 bases in the middle. This CDR3 comprises 14 residues. The germline CDR1 and CDR2 sequences are SNHLY and FYNNEI. The CDR3 here is CASSEVRDASGYTF. The CDR3 nucleotides are TGTGCCAGCAGTGAGGTCAGGGATGCCTCAGGCTACACCTTC.

The chain joins TRBV20-1 to TRBJ2-7; 9 nucleotides agree with TRBD1. The trim removed 3 bases at V and 1 base at J, leaving 4 bases unmatched. The length of the CDR3 is 14 residues. CDR1 and CDR2 (germline): DFQATT, SNEGSKA (reference sequence). The CDR3 loop reads CSASGTGKSYEQYF. In DNA, the CDR3 is TGCAGTGCTAGTGGGACAGGGAAGTCCTACGAGCAGTACTTC.

The V gene is TRBV2, the J gene TRBJ1-5; no firm D call. The CDR3 contains 15 residues. The V and J ends lost 2 bases and 2 bases respectively, with 10 bases between them. Germline V gene lookup returns CDR1 SNHLY and CDR2 FYNNEI. Here the CDR3 DNA reads TGTGCCAGCAGTGAATGGTCGGTTGGCAATCAGCCCCAGCATTTT. Encoded protein: CASSEWSVGNQPQHF. The full variable domain, rest sourced from reference TRBV2 and TRBJ1-5, is EPEVTQTPSHQVTQMGQEVILRCVPISNHLYFYWYRQILGQKVEFLVSFYNNEISEKSEIFDDQFSVERPDGSNFTLKIRSTKLEDSAMYFCASSEWSVGNQPQHFGDGTRLSIL.

A word on this clone: Other DNA sequences of this sample code for an identical CDR3. The chain is built from TRBV4-1 and TRBJ1-5; D possibly corresponds to TRBD1 (6 bases). V lost 0 bases and J lost 4, with 13 bases in between. CDR1 MGHRA and CDR2 YSYEKL come from the germline V gene. This CDR3 has 16 amino acids. CDR3 coding DNA: TGCGCCAGCAGCCAAGAAGGGGGACGGGGTAATCAGCCCCAGCATTTT. Translation gives CASSQEGGRGNQPQHF.

This chain uses TRBV6-5 with TRBJ1-2; D not resolved. Trimming took 6 bases from V and 0 from J, leaving 14 bases between them. CDR3 size: 15 residues. Germline CDR1 MNHEY, CDR2 SVGAGI. CDR3 in DNA: TGTGCCAGCAGCACCTCACCGTTAGCTAACTATGGCTACACCTTC. Residues: CASSTSPLANYGYTF.

DNA for the CDR3: TGTGCCAGCAGCTACAGAAGAAACACCATATATTTT. This translates into CASSYRRNTIYF. The chain is built from TRBV5-4 and TRBJ1-3; no definite D call. The V and J ends lost 3 bases and 5 bases respectively, with 6 bases between them. Germline assignment: CDR1 SGHNT and CDR2 YYREEE (reference sequence). The CDR3 covers 12 residues.

The chain uses TRBV29-1 and TRBJ2-3; maybe TRBD2 (5 bases). This CDR3 has 13 amino acids. The V end was cut by 3 bases, the J end by 3 bases, with 10 bases between. Germline CDR1 reads SQVTM; CDR2 reads ANQGSEA. The CDR3 reads CSVDSRVTDTQYF. CDR3 bases: TGCAGCGTTGACTCGCGGGTTACAGATACGCAGTATTTT.

The rearrangement links TRBV9 to TRBJ2-7; TRBD2 matches at 8 bases. Germline CDR1 SGDLS, CDR2 YYNGEE. V was pared by 0 bases and J by 0 bases, with 5 bases of the junction left unmatched. The CDR3 has 16 amino acids. The CDR3 sequence: CASSVGWRGASYEQYF. The DNA for the CDR3 is TGTGCCAGCAGCGTAGGTTGGCGGGGGGCCTCCTACGAGCAGTACTTC. Variable domain in full (rest from reference TRBV9 and TRBJ2-7): DSGVTQTPKHLITATGQRVTLRCSPRSGDLSVYWYQQSLDQGLQFLIQYYNGEERAKGNILERFSAQQFPDLHSELNLSSLELGDSALYFCASSVGWRGASYEQYFGPGTRLTVT.

The chain links TRBV4-3 to TRBJ2-1, with D perhaps TRBD1 (5 bases). The CDR3 is 15 residues long. CDR1 and CDR2 from the germline V gene are LGHNA and YSLEER. Trimming stripped 3 bases from V and 0 bases from J, with 9 bases between. CDR3 coding DNA: TGCGCCAGCAGCCAGCAGGGCCGCTCCTACAATGAGCAGTTCTTC. It is translated as CASSQQGRSYNEQFF.

The chain couples TRBV4-1 to TRBJ2-7; D is unresolved. V lost 1 base and J lost 3, with 13 bases in between. This CDR3 comprises 15 residues. CDR1 and CDR2 (germline): MGHRA, YSYEKL. The CDR3 here is CASSQGGKFVYEQYF. CDR3 DNA sequence: TGCGCCAGCAGCCAAGGCGGCAAGTTTGTCTACGAGCAGTACTTC.

The rearrangement links TRBV7-2 to TRBJ2-3; D gene uncertain. The CDR3 is 15 amino acids. The V end lost 1 base, the J end lost 5 bases, and 13 bases lay between the germline ends. CDR1 SGHTA and CDR2 FQGNSA come from the germline V gene. The CDR3: CASSLVRLVGDTQYF. In DNA form, the CDR3 reads TGTGCCAGCAGCTTAGTTAGGCTAGTGGGAGATACGCAGTATTTT.

The table lists this clone with a count of one. The chain has TRBV19 and TRBJ1-4; 7 nucleotides agree with TRBD1. CDR1 and CDR2 from the germline V gene are LNHDA and SQIVND (reference sequence). The CDR3 covers 15 residues. V lost 3 bases to trimming and J lost 5 bases; unmatched junction nucleotides: 6. The CDR3 is CASSIIHRGNEKLFF. As DNA, the CDR3 is TGTGCCAGTAGTATCATTCACAGGGGCAATGAAAAACTGTTTTTT.